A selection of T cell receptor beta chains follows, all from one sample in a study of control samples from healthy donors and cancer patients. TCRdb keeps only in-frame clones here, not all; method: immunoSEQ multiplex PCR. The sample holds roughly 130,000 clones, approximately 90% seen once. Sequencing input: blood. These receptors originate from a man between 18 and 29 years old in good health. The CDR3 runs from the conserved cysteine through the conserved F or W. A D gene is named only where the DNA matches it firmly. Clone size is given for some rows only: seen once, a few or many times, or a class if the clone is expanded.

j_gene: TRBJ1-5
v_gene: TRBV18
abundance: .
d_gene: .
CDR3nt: TGTGCCAGCTCAGCGACAAATCAGCCCCAGCATTTT
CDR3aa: CASSATNQPQHF

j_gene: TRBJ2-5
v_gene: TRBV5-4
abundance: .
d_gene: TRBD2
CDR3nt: TGTGCCAGCAGCTTGGGGTCTAGCGGGGGGCAAGAGACCCAGTACTTC
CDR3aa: CASSLGSSGGQETQYF

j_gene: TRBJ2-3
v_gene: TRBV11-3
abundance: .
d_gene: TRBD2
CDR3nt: TGTGCCAGCAGCCCAACCCAGGGAGGGTTCACAGATACGCAGTATTTT
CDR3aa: CASSPTQGGFTDTQYF

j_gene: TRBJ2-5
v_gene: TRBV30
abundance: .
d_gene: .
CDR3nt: TGTGCCTGGAGTGTACGGCGGGGACAGACCCAGTACTTC
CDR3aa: CAWSVRRGQTQYF

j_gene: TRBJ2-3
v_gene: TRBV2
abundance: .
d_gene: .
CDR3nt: TGTGCCAGCTCAGAGTATACGCAGTATTTT
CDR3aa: CASSEYTQYF

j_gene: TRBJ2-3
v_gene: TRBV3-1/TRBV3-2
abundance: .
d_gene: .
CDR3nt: TGTGCCAGCAGCCAAAGGGGGGCTACAGATACGCAGTATTTT
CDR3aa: CASSQRGATDTQYF

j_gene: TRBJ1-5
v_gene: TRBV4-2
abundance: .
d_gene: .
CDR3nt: TGTGCCAGCAGCCCGAGGGGGAATCAGCCCCAGCATTTT
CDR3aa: CASSPRGNQPQHF

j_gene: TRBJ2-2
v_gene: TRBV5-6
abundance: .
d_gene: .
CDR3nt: TGTGCCAGCAGCTTGAGAGTCCTGCCAGGGGACACCGGGGAGCTGTTTTTT
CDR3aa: CASSLRVLPGDTGELFF

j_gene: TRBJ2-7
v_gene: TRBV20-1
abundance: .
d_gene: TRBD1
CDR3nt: TGCAGTGCTAGTTCCGGGACAGGGTCCTACGAGCAGTACTTC
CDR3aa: CSASSGTGSYEQYF

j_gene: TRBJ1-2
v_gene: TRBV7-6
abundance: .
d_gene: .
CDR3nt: TGTGCCAGCAGCTTAGGATCCGGGGATGGCTACACCTTC
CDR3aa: CASSLGSGDGYTF

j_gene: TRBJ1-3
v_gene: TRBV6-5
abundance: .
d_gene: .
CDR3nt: TGTGCCAGCAGCCGCGACCTTAATGGAAACACCATATATTTT
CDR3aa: CASSRDLNGNTIYF

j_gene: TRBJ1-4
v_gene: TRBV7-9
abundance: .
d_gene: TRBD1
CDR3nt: TGTGCCAGCAGCGAGCCAGGGGGCGCGTCTGAAAAACTGTTTTTT
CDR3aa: CASSEPGGASEKLFF

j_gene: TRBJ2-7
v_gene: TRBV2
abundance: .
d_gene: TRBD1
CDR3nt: TGTGCCAGCAGTGATCCCGCTAGGGGGCCGTACGAGCAGTACTTC
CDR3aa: CASSDPARGPYEQYF

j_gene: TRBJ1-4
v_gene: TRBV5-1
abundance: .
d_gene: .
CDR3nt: TGCGCCAGCAGCACTTGGCCGGATCCTTCAGATGAAAAACTGTTTTTT
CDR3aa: CASSTWPDPSDEKLFF

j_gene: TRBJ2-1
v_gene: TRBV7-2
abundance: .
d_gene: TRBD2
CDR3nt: TGTGCCAGCAGCTTAGCCGGGCGGGGGGTATACAATGAGCAGTTCTTC
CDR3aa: CASSLAGRGVYNEQFF

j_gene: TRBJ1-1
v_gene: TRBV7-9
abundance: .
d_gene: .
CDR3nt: TGTGCCAGCAGCTTAGATGCGACTGAAGCTTTCTTT
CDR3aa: CASSLDATEAFF

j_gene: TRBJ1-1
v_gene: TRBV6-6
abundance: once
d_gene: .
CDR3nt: TGTGCCAGCAGTTACGGCCAGATGAACACTGAAGCTTTCTTT
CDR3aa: CASSYGQMNTEAFF

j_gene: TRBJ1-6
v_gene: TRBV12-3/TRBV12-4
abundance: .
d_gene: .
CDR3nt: TGTGCCAGCAGTTTCGGGAATTCACCCCTCCACTTT
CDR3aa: CASSFGNSPLHF

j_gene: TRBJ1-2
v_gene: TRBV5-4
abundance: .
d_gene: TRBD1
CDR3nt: TGTGCCAGCAGCTCCGGACAGGCCTATGGCTACACCTTC
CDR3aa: CASSSGQAYGYTF

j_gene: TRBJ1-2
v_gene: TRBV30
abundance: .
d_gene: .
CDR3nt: TGTGCCTCCCTCTCCCAGGTGGATGGCTACACCTTC
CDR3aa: CASLSQVDGYTF

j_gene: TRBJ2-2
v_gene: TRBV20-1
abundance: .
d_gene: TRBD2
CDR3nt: TGCAGTGCTAGTCGTCTAGCGGGGGGGCCGGGGAACGGGGAGCTGTTTTTT
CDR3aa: CSASRLAGGPGNGELFF

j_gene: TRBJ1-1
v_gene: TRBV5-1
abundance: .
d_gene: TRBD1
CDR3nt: TGCGCCAGCAGCTTTACAGGGGCGAACACTGAAGCTTTCTTT
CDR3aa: CASSFTGANTEAFF

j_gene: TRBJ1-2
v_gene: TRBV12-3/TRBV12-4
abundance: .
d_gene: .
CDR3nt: TGTGCCAGCAGCCCCCGGAGCGCTATTGGCTACACCTTC
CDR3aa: CASSPRSAIGYTF

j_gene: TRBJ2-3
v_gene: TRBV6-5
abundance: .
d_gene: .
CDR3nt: TGTGCCAGCAACGTGGCTAGCGGCACAGATACGCAGTATTTT
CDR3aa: CASNVASGTDTQYF

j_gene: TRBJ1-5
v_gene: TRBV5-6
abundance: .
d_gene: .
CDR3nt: TGTGCCAGCAGCTTGTACGGCAATCAGCCCCAGCATTTT
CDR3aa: CASSLYGNQPQHF

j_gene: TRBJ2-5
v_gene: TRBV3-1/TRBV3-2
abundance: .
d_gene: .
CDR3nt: TGTGCCAGCAACCGCCGACCGGCGGGGCCCTCGGAGACCCAGTACTTC
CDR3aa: CASNRRPAGPSETQYF

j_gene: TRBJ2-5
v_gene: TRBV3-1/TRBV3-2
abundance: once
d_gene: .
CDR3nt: TGTGCCAGCAGCCAACAAGAGACCCAGTACTTC
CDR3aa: CASSQQETQYF

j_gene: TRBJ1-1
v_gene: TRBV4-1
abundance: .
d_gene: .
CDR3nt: TGCGCCAGCAGGTCCGGGACAATGAACACTGAAGCTTTCTTT
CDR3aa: CASRSGTMNTEAFF

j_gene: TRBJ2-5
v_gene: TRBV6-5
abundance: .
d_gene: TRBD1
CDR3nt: TGTGCCAGCAGCCCCCGACAGGGGCCCCTCGAGACCCAGTACTTC
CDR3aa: CASSPRQGPLETQYF

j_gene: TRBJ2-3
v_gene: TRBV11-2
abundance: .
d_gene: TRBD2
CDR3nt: TGTGCCAGCAGCCAGACCGGGACTAGCGGGGGGGGACCCTCTTTT
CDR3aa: CASSQTGTSGGGPSF

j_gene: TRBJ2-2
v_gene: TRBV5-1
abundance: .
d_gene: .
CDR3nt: TGCGCCAGCAGCTTGGACCCTAGCGTATCCGGGGAGCTGTTTTTT
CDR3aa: CASSLDPSVSGELFF

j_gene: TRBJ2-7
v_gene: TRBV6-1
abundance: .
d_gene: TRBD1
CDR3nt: TGTGCCAGCAGTGAAGCGGTAGGACAGGGTGAGCCCTACGAGCAGTACTTC
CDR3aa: CASSEAVGQGEPYEQYF

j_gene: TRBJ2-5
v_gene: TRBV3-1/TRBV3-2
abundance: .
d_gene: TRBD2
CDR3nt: TGTGCCAGCAGCCAAGTAGCGCGGGGGATGCCCCAAGAGACCCAGTACTTC
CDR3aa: CASSQVARGMPQETQYF

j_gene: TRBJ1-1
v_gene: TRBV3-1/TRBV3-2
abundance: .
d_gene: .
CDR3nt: TGTGCCAGCAGCCCACAAGGGAACACTGAAGCTTTCTTT
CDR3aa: CASSPQGNTEAFF

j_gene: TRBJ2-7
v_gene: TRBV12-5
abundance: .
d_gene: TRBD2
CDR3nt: TGTGCTAGTGGTGTAGCGGGTTACGAGCAGTACTTC
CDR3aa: CASGVAGYEQYF

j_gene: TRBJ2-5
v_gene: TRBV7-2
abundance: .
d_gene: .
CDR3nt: TGTGCCAGCAGCTTAAGTAATCAAGAGACCCAGTACTTC
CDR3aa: CASSLSNQETQYF

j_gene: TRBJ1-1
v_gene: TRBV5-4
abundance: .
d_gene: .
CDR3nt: TGTGCCAGCAGCTTGTTTGCGGGGAACACTGAAGCTTTCTTT
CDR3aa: CASSLFAGNTEAFF

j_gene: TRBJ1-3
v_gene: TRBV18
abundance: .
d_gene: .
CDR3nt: TGTGCCAGCTCTAGGCGGGGTGAAGGAAACACCATATATTTT
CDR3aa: CASSRRGEGNTIYF

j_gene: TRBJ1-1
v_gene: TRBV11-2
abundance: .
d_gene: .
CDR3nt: TGTGCCAGCAGCTTAGTAAAGGTTTTGGACACTGAAGCTTTCTTT
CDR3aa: CASSLVKVLDTEAFF

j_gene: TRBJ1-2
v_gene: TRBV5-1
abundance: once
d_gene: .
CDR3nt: TGCGCCAGCAGCTCCTCCGGGACACCGTATGGCTACACCTTC
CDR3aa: CASSSSGTPYGYTF

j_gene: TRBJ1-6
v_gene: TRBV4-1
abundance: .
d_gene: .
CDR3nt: TGCGCCAGCAGCCAATCGGGACGGATTAATTCACCCCTCCACTTT
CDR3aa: CASSQSGRINSPLHF

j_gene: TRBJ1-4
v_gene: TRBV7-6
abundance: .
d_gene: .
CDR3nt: TGTGCCAGCAGCTTAGGAGGGGGGAATGAAAAACTGTTTTTT
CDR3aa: CASSLGGGNEKLFF

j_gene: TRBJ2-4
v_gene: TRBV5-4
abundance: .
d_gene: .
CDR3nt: TGTGCCAGCAGCTTGAGGGGGACGACCAAAAACATTCAGTACTTC
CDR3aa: CASSLRGTTKNIQYF

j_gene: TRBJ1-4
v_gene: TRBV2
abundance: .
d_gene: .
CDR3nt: TGTGCCAGCAGTCAGGACAGCAATGAAAAACTGTTTTTT
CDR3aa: CASSQDSNEKLFF

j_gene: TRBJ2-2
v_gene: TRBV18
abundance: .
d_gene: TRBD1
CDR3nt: TGTGCCAGCTCACCAGCCGGGACAGGGCCAACCGGGGAGCTGTTTTTT
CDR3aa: CASSPAGTGPTGELFF

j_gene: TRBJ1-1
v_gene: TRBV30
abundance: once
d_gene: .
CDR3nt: TGTGCCTGGAGTGGGGCCACAGGGATAGCTTTCTTT
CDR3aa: CAWSGATGIAFF

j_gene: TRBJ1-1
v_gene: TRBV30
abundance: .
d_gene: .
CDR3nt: TGTGCCTGGAGTGTGTCAGGAAGCCTCGAAGCTTTCTTT
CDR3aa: CAWSVSGSLEAFF

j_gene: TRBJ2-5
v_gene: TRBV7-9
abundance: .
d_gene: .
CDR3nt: TGTGCCAGCAGCTTCCTCCGGGTGGAGGAAGAGACCCAGTACTTC
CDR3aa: CASSFLRVEEETQYF

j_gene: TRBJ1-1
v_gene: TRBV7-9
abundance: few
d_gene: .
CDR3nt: TGTGCCAGCAGGTCAACAGGGGAAGCTTTCTTT
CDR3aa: CASRSTGEAFF

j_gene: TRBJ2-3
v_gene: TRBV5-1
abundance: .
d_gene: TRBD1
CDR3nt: TGCGCCAGCAGCCTTGACAGGGGAACAGATACGCAGTATTTT
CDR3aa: CASSLDRGTDTQYF

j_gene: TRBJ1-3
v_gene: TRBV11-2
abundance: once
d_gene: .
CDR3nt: TGTGCCAGCAGCTTAACCGCAGGGTCTGGAAACACCATATATTTT
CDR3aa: CASSLTAGSGNTIYF

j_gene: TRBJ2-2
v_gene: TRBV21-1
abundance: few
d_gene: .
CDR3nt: TGTGCCAGCAGCAAAGTTGGTCAGGGGGAGTCCGGCGGGGAGCTGTTTTTT
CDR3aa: CASSKVGQGESGGELFF

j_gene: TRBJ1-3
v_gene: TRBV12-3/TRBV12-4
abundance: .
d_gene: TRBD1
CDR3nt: TGTGCCATGGGACAGAACTCTGGAAACACCATATATTTT
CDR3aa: CAMGQNSGNTIYF

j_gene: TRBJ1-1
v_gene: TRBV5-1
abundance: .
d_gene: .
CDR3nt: TGCGCCAGCAGCTTGGTCGCAGGGCGCACTGAAGCTTTCTTT
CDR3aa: CASSLVAGRTEAFF

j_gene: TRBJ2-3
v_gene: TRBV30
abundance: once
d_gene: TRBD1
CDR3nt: TGTGCCTGGAGTCTCCGGGACAGGGGGACAGATACGCAGTATTTT
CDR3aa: CAWSLRDRGTDTQYF

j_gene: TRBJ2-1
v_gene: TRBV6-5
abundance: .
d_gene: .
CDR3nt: TGTGCCAGCAGTTACTCGGGTTCCTACAATGAGCAGTTCTTC
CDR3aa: CASSYSGSYNEQFF

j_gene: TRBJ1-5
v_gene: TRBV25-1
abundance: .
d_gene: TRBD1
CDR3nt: TGTGCCAGCGGGACAGGGTCCCAGCCCCAGCATTTT
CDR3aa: CASGTGSQPQHF

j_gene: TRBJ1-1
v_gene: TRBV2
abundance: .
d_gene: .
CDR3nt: TGTGCCAGCAGTGAAGCTTTTACACGGAACACTGAAGCTTTCTTT
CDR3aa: CASSEAFTRNTEAFF

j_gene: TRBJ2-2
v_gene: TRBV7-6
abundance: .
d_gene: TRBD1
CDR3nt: TGTGCCAGCAGCCCGGGACAGCCGAACACCGGGGAGCTGTTTTTT
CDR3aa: CASSPGQPNTGELFF